This passage covers 2 T cell receptor beta chains from one sample sequenced in a study of spatial heterogeneity in lung cancer. Documented time point: sample taken at primary tumor resection. TCRdb re-derived calls from the 5' RACE reads in MiXCR, one entry per CDR3 protein. This sample has approximately 92,000 distinct CDR3 sequences, with 12% found just once. Sequenced here: PBMCs, sampled at surgery. These receptors were collected from a male donor with early-stage non-small cell lung cancer.

This clonotype was detected only a few times. The chain recombines TRBV18 with TRBJ2-1; 13 nucleotides match TRBD2. V trimming: 3 bases; J trimming: 4 bases; junction bases outside the gene matches: 0. Germline V gene data show CDR1 as KGHSH and CDR2 as LQKENI. CDR3 length: 15 amino acids. CDR3 amino acids: CASSPGLAGYNEQFF. The CDR3 DNA follows: TGTGCCAGCTCACCGGGACTAGCGGGATACAATGAGCAGTTCTTC.

This clonotype has more than one count but fewer than ten. The gene calls are TRBV27 and TRBJ2-5; either TRBD1 or TRBD2 may supply D (5 bases each). Trimming pared 1 base from V and 7 bases from J, leaving 28 bases between. The germline V gene encodes CDR1 MNHEY and CDR2 SMNVEV (reference sequence). This CDR3 spans 19 amino acids. In DNA, the CDR3 is TGTGCCAGCAGTTTATTCCCCGGAATAGGCGGCAGGGAGTCAAGGACCCAGTACTTC. Its protein product is CASSLFPGIGGRESRTQYF.